Following are 5 T cell receptor beta chains from one sample sequenced in a study of T cell responses to AZD1222 COVID-19 vaccine. Generated by immunoSEQ multiplex PCR, the TCRdb table keeps only in-frame clones and is missing some. Here the sample spans about 150,000 clones, 88% being singletons. Sequencing was performed on peripheral blood, taken on day 0 of AZD1222 vaccination. The receptors come from an adult in good health.

This clone has a single count. The rearrangement uses TRBV5-8 and TRBJ2-6, with 8 bases identical to TRBD1. Germline values: CDR1 SGHTS, CDR2 YDEGEE. This CDR3 has 17 amino acids. V gave up 4 bases and J gave up 1 base; unmatched junction bases: 7. The CDR3 bases are TGTGCCAGCAGCACGGACAGGGTCTGGTCTGGGGCCAACGTCCTGACTTTC. This gives the protein CASSTDRVWSGANVLTF.

The chain joins TRBV4-2 to TRBJ1-3; the D gene is possibly TRBD1 (5 bases). Between the trimmed V and J ends, which lost 0 bases and 0 bases, there was a span of 15 bases. The CDR3 runs to 18 residues. The germline gives CDR1 LGHNA, CDR2 YNFKEQ. The CDR3 loop is CASSQDHGGSISGNTIYF. CDR3 nucleotides: TGTGCCAGCAGCCAAGATCATGGGGGGTCCATCTCTGGAAACACCATATATTTT.

This sequence joins TRBV3-1 (or the pseudogene TRBV3-2) and TRBJ2-4; TRBD2 is a possible D gene (7 bases). The CDR3 loop spans 14 amino acids. Trimming removed 4 bases from V and 9 bases from J, with 16 bases in between. The germline V gene has CDR1 LGHDT and CDR2 YNNKEL (reference sequence). CDR3 in amino acids: CASSLTGGGAIQYF. The CDR3 nucleotides read TGTGCCAGCAGCCTCACGGGGGGCGGTGCCATTCAGTACTTC.

The chain is built from TRBV3-1 (or the pseudogene TRBV3-2) and TRBJ1-1, with 7 bases identical to TRBD1. Unmatched junction bases numbered 2, after V lost 4 bases and J lost 3 bases. CDR3 length: 13 amino acids. Germline CDR1 and CDR2: LGHDT and YNNKEL (reference sequence). The DNA for the CDR3 is TGTGCCAGCAGCCCCACAGGGGACACTGAAGCTTTCTTT. Amino acids: CASSPTGDTEAFF.

Comment on this clone: At one boundary the junction diverges from the germline segment, which might be a read error. The genes are TRBV23-1 and TRBJ2-5, with D unresolved. TRBV23-1 is an open reading frame whose function is uncertain. The CDR3 contains 17 residues. The CDR3 sequence: CASSQYGRMHTCVAQYF. CDR3 in DNA: TGCGCCAGCAGCCAATATGGGCGGATGCACACCTGCGTAGCCCAGTACTTC.